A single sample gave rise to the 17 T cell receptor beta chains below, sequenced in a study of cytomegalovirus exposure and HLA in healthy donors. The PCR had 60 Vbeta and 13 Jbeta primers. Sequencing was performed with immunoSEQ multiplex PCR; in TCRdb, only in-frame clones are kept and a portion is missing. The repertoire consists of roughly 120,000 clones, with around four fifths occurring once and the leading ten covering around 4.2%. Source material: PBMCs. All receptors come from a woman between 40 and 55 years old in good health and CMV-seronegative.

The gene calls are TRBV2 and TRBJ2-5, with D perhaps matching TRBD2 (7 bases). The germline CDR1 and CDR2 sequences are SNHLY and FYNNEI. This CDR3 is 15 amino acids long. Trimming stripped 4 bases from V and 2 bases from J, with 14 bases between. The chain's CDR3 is CASSVGGVGQETQYF. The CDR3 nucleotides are TGTGCCAGCAGTGTAGGGGGGGTGGGGCAAGAGACCCAGTACTTC.

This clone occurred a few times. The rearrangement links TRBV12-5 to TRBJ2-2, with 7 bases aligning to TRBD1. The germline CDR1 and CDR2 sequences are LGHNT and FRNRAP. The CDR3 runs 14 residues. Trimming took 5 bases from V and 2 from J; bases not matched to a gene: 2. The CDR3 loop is CASGRDRNTGELFF. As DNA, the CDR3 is TGTGCTAGTGGTCGGGACAGAAACACCGGGGAGCTGTTTTTT.

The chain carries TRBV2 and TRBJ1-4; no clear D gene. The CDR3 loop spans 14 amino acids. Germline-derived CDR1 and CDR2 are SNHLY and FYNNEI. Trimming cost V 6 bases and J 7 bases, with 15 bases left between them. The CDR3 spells CASRAGRSGEKLFF. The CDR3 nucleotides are TGTGCCAGCAGGGCGGGCCGCTCGGGTGAAAAACTGTTTTTT.

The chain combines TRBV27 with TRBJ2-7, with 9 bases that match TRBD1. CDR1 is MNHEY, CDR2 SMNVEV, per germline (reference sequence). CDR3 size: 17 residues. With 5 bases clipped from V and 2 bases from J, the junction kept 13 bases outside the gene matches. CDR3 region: CASSTRQGVLAAYEQYF. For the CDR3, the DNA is TGTGCCAGCAGTACGAGACAGGGGGTGCTAGCCGCCTACGAGCAGTACTTC.

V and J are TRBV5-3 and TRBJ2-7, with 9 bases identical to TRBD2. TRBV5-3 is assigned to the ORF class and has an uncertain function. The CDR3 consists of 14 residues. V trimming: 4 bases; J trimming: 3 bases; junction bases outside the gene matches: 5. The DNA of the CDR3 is TGTGCCAGAAGCGCGGGGGGGATAGACTACGAGCAGTACTTC. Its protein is CARSAGGIDYEQYF.

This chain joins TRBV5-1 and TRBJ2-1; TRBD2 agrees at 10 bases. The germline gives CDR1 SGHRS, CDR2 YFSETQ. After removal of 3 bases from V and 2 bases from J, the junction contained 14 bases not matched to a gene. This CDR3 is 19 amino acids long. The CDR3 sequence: CASSWPLAGEPPPYNEQFF. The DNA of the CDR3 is TGCGCCAGCAGCTGGCCGCTAGCGGGAGAACCCCCTCCCTACAATGAGCAGTTCTTC.

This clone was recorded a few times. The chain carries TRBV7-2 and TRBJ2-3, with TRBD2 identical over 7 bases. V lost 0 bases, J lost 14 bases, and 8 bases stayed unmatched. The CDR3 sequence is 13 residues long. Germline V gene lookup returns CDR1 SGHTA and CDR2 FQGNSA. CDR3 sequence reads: CASSLARRGGMYF. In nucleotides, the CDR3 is TGTGCCAGCAGCTTAGCACGGCGCGGGGGAATGTATTTT. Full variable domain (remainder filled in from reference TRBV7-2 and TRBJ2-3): GAGVSQSPSNKVTEKGKDVELRCDPISGHTALYWYRQSLGQGLEFLIYFQGNSAPDKSGLPSDRFSAERTGGSVSTLTIQRTQQEDSAVYLCASSLARRGGMYFGPGTRLTVL.

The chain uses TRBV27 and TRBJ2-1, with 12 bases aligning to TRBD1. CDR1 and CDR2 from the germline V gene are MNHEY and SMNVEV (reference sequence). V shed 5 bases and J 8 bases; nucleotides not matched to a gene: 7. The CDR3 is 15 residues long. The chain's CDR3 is CASSLGTGGADEQFF. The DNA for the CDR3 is TGTGCCAGCAGTCTTGGGACAGGGGGCGCGGATGAGCAGTTCTTC.

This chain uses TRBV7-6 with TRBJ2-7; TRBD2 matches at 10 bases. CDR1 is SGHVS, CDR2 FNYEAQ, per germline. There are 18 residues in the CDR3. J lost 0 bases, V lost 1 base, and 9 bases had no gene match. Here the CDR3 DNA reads TGTGCCAGCAGCTTAGGGGGCACTAGCGGGACGAGCTCCTACGAGCAGTACTTC. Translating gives CASSLGGTSGTSSYEQYF.

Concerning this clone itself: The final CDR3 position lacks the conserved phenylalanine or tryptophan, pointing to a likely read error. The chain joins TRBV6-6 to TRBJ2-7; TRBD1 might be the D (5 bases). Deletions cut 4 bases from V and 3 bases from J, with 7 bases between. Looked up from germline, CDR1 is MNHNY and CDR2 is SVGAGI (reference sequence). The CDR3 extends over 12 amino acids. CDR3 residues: CASSFDSYEQYL. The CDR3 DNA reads TGTGCCAGCAGTTTCGACAGCTACGAGCAGTACCTC.

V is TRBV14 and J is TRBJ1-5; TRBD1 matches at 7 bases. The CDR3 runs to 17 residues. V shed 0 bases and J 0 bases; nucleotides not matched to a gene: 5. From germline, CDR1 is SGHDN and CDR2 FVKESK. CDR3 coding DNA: TGTGCCAGCAGCCAAGAGGAGGGGGCCGATAGCAATCAGCCCCAGCATTTT. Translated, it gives CASSQEEGADSNQPQHF.

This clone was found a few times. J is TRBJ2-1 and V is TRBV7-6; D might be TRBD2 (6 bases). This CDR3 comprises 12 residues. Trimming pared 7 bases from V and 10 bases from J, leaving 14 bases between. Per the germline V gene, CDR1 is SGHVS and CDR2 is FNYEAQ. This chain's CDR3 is CASTGDFSEQFF. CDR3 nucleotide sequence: TGTGCCAGCACCGGGGACTTTTCGGAGCAGTTCTTC.

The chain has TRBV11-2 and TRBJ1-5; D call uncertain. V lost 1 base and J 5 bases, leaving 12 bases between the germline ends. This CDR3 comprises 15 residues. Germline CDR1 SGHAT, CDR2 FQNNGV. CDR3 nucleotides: TGTGCCAGCAGCTTAGGTGGAGGGCAGCATCAGCCCCAGCATTTT. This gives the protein CASSLGGGQHQPQHF.

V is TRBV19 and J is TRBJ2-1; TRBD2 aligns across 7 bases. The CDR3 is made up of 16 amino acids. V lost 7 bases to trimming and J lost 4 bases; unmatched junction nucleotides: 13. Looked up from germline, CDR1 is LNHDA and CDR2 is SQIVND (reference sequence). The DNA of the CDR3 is TGTGCCAGTATGCGCCTCGGGGCGGGAGCGTACAATGAGCAGTTCTTC. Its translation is CASMRLGAGAYNEQFF.

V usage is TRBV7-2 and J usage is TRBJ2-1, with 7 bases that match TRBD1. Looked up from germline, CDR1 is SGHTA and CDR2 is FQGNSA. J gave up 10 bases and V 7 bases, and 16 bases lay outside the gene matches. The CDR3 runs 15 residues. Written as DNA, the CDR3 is TGTGCCAGCACCCAGACAGGGACCTTCGTCGGGGAGCAGTTCTTC. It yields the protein CASTQTGTFVGEQFF.

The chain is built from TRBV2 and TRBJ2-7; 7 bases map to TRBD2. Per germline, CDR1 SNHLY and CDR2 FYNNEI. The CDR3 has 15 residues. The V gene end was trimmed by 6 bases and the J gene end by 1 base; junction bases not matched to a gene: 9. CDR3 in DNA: TGTGCCAGCAGCGCGACTGCGGGGGTTTCCTACGAGCAGTACTTC. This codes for CASSATAGVSYEQYF.

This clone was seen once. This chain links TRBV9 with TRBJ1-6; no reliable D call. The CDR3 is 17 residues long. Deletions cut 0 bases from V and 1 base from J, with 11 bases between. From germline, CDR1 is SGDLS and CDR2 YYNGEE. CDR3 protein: CASSVGAAGSYNSPLHF. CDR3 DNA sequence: TGTGCCAGCAGCGTAGGGGCGGCGGGATCCTATAATTCACCCCTCCACTTT. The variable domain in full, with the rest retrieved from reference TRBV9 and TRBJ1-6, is DSGVTQTPKHLITATGQRVTLRCSPRSGDLSVYWYQQSLDQGLQFLIQYYNGEERAKGNILERFSAQQFPDLHSELNLSSLELGDSALYFCASSVGAAGSYNSPLHFGNGTRLTVT.